This T cell receptor (beta chain) was captured by sequencing in a study of early T cells in non-severe SARS-CoV-2 infection. Study overall: Investigators sequenced bulk RNA drawn from unsorted whole blood, and chains remained unpaired.

This clonotype was seen a handful of times. The antigen remains unidentified. As part of library construction, unique molecular identifiers were attached to individual cDNA molecules. TCRdb re-called the 5' RACE reads with MiXCR, one entry per CDR3 protein. Altogether 35,000 to 50,000 distinct CDR3 sequences are present, about 23% being singletons, with the ten largest covering roughly 4.2%. This CDR3 has 14 residues. The germline V gene has CDR1 SGDLS and CDR2 YYNGEE. The V and J ends lost 6 bases and 1 base respectively, with 10 bases between them. Points from the study as a whole: The VDJdb matching leaned toward anti-spike CD8 responses and overlooked private and CD4 specificities.

The chain couples TRBV9 to TRBJ2-2; D is undetermined. The material was whole blood, obtained at baseline. The TCR comes from an adult who was a healthcare worker with PCR-confirmed SARS-CoV-2 infection or an uninfected control (not recorded which). In DNA, the CDR3 is TGTGCCAGCACCGGCGCGGTGAACACCGGGGAGCTGTTTTTT. This translates into CASTGAVNTGELFF.